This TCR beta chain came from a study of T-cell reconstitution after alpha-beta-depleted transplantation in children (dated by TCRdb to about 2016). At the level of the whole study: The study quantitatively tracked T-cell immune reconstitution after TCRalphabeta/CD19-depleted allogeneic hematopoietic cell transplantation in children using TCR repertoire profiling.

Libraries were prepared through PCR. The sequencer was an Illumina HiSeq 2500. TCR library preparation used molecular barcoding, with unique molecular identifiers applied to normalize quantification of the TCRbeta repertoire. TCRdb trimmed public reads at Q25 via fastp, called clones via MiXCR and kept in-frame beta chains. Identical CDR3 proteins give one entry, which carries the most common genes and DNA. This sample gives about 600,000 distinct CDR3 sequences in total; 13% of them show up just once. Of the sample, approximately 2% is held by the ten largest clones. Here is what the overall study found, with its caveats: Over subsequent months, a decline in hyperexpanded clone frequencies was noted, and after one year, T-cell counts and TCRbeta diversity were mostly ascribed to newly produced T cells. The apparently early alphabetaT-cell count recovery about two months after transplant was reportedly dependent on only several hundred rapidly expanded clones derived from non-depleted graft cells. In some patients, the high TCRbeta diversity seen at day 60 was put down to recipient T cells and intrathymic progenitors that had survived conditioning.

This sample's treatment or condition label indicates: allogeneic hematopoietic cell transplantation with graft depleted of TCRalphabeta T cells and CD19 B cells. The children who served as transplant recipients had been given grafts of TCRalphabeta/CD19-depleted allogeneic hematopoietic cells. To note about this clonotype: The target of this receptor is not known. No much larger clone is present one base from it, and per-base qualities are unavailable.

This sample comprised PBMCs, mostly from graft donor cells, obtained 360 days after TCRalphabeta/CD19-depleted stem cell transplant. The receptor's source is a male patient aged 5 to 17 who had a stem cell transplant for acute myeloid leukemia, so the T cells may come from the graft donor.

The CDR3 here reads CASGFHSDRVSGNTIYF. DNA sequence: TGTGCTAGTGGTTTCCACAGCGACAGGGTATCTGGAAACACCATATATTTT. Recombination linked TRBV12-5 to TRBJ1-3; 7 central nucleotides agree with TRBD1. The germline V gene supplies CDR1 LGHNT and CDR2 FRNRAP. Ends trimmed: V by 3 bases, J by 1 base; bases unmatched to a gene: 9. The CDR3 starts with the cysteine, ends with the phenylalanine, and has 17 residues. CDR3 DNA only is kept here, 51 bases in frame from base 1.